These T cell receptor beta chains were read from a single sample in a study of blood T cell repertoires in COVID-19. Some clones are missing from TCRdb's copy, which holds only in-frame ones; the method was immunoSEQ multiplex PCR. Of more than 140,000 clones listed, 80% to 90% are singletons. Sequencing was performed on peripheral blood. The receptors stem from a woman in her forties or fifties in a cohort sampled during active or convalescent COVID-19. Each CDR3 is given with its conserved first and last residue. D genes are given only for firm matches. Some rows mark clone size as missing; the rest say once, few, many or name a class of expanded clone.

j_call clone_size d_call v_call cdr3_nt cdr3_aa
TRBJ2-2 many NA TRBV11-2 TGTGCCAGCAGCTTTCAGGGAGGGGGAAACGGCGGGGAGCTGTTTTTT CASSFQGGGNGGELFF
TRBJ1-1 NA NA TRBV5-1 TGCGCCAGCAGCTTGGCGGGCGGGGCTTGGGCTGAAGCTTTCTTT CASSLAGGAWAEAFF
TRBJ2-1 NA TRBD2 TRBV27 TGTGCCAGCAGCCCGGGACTAGGGTTCAATGAGCAGTTCTTC CASSPGLGFNEQFF
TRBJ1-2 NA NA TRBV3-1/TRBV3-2 TGTGCCAGCAGCCCGCGGACAGCCAACTATGGCTACACCTTC CASSPRTANYGYTF
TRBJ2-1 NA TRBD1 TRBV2 TGTGCCAGCAGTGGGGACAGGACAGGGCAGTTCTTC CASSGDRTGQFF
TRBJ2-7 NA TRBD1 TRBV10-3 TGTGCCATCAGTACCACAGGGGACTCCTACGAGCAGTACTTC CAISTTGDSYEQYF
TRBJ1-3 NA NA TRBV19 TGTGCCAGTAGTAAAGCCACTCGGGACACCATATATTTT CASSKATRDTIYF
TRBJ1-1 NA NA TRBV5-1 TGCGCCAGCAGCTTGGGGCTCAGGGAGGCCACTGAAGCTTTCTTT CASSLGLREATEAFF
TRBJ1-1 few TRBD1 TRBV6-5 TGTGCCAGCAATTCCGGGACAGTTTTCACTGAAGCTTTCTTT CASNSGTVFTEAFF
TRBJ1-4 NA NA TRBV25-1 TGTGCCAGCAGTGATTCGGGGACTAATGAAAAACTGTTTTTT CASSDSGTNEKLFF
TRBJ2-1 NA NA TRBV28 TGTGCCAGCGCTCCACCGGTTCGCACTGAGCAGTTCTTC CASAPPVRTEQFF
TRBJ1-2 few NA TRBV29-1 TGCAGCGTCGACTACTTAGTGGGGAGCAGCTATGGCTACACCTTC CSVDYLVGSSYGYTF
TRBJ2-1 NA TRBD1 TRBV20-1 TGCAGTGCTAGTAGGGACAGGCTCGGCAATGAGCAGTTCTTC CSASRDRLGNEQFF
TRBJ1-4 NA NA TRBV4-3 TGCGCCAGCAGCCAAGCTCTCAGGGCAACTAATGAAAAACTGTTTTTT CASSQALRATNEKLFF
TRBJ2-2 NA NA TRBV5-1 TGCGCCAGCAGCTTGGGGCCAGGGACAACATCCGGGGAGCTGTTTTTT CASSLGPGTTSGELFF
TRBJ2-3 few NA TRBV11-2 TGTGCCAGCAGCCCGGGACTCTACGATACGCAGTATTTT CASSPGLYDTQYF
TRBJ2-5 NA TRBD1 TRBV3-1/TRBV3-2 TGTGCCAGCAGCCAAGACAGGGGGCGAGAGACCCAGTACTTC CASSQDRGRETQYF
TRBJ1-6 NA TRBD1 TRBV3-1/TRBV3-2 TGTGCCAGCAGCCCCCGACAGGGTTCCTATAATTCACCCCTCCACTTT CASSPRQGSYNSPLHF
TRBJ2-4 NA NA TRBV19 TGTGCCAGTAGTCCCCAGGGAGCCAAAAACATTCAGTACTTC CASSPQGAKNIQYF
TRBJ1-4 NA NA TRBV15 TGTGCCACCAGCATAGGAGTCGGCGCAACTAATGAAAAACTGTTTTTT CATSIGVGATNEKLFF
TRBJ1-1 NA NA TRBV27 TGTGCCAGCAAAGGACACGCGAACACTGAAGCTTTCTTT CASKGHANTEAFF
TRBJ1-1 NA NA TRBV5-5 TGTGCCAGCAGCCCTCGGGGTTACACTGAAGCTTTCTTT CASSPRGYTEAFF
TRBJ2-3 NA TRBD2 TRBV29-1 TGCAGCGTTGAGGTGGGGGGGGTCGCAGATACGCAGTATTTT CSVEVGGVADTQYF
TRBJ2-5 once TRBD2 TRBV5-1 TGCGCCAGCAGCCCAATAGCGGGGGTAGAGACCCAGTACTTC CASSPIAGVETQYF
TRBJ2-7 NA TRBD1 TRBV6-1 TGTGCCAGCAGTGAACGAAGGTCGACAGGGGGTACCTACGAGCAGTACTTC CASSERRSTGGTYEQYF
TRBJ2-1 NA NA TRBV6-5 TGTGCCAGCAGTTTAAACGGACAGACTTACAATGAGCAGTTCTTC CASSLNGQTYNEQFF
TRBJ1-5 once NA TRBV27 TGTGCCAGCAGTTTGTTCGCCACAGGCAATCAGCCCCAGCATTTT CASSLFATGNQPQHF
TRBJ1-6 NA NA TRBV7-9 TGTGCCAGCATGTATTGGAGACAGCCCTTCCATAATTCACCCCTCCACTTT CASMYWRQPFHNSPLHF
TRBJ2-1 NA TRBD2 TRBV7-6 TGTGCCAGCAGCATCAGCGGGGGGGCCTACAATGAGCAGTTCTTC CASSISGGAYNEQFF
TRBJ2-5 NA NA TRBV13 TGTGCCAGCAGCCCCGCTAGCGAGGAGACCCAGTACTTC CASSPASEETQYF
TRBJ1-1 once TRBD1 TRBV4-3 TGCGCCAGCAGCCAACAGGGGGCTCGAGAAGCTTTCTTT CASSQQGAREAFF
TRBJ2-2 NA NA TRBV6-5 TGTGCCAGCACGAGCGGAGCCACAACGCCCGGGGAGCTGTTTTTT CASTSGATTPGELFF
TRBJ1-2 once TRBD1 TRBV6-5 TGTGCCAGCGCAGGGGGGTCTAACTATGGCTACACCTTC CASAGGSNYGYTF
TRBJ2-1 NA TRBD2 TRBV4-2 TGTGCCAGCAGCCCGCGGGGGGCCTCTTTACAGTTCTTC CASSPRGASLQFF
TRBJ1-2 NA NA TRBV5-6 TGTGCCAGCAGCTTGGCCGGGGAATGGACTAACTATGGCTACACCTTC CASSLAGEWTNYGYTF
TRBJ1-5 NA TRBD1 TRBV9 TGTGCCAGCAGCGTGGCCAACAGGGGATTATATAGCAATCAGCCCCAGCATTTT CASSVANRGLYSNQPQHF
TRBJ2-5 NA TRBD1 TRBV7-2 TGTGCCAGCAGCTTACCTACAGGGGGCGCAGGGGAGACCCAGTACTTC CASSLPTGGAGETQYF
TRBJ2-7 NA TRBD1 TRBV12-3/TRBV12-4 TGTGCCAGCAGTGGACAGGGTTACGAGCAGTACTTC CASSGQGYEQYF
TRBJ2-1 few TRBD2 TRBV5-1 TGCGCCAGCAGCTTGTCGGCGGGGGGCATCGGTGAGCAGTTCTTC CASSLSAGGIGEQFF
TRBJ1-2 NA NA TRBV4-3 TGCGCCAGCAGCCAACCGGACAGAAACTATGGCTACACCTTC CASSQPDRNYGYTF
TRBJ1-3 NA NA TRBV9 TGTGCCAGCAGCCTTCGACAGGTAACCTCTGGAAACACCATATATTTT CASSLRQVTSGNTIYF
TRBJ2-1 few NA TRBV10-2 TGCGCCAGCAGTGCGGGGAGCTCCTACAATGAGCAGTTCTTC CASSAGSSYNEQFF
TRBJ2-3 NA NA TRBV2 TGTGCCAGCAACGGGGGGCCCGCAGATACGCAGTATTTT CASNGGPADTQYF
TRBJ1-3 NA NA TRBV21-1 TGTGCCAGCAGCATAAAAGCGGTTACGGACAGGGGTCATGGAAACACCATATATTTT CASSIKAVTDRGHGNTIYF
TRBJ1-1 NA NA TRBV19 TGTGCCAGTAGTATAAACAGGGTGACTGAAGCTTTCTTT CASSINRVTEAFF
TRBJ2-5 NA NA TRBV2 TGTGCCAGCAGGGCCTTCGGGGAGACCCAGTACTTC CASRAFGETQYF
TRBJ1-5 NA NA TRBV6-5 TGTGCCAGCAGTTACGGGCCAGGGCAAAATCAGCCCCAGCATTTT CASSYGPGQNQPQHF
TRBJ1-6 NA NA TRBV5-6 TGTGCCAGCAATTTTGCAGGGGCCTCCTATAATTCACCCCTCCACTTT CASNFAGASYNSPLHF
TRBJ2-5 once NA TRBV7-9 TGTGCCAGCCCCCCCCCGGGACAACAAGAGACCCAGTACTTC CASPPPGQQETQYF
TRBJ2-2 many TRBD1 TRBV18 TGTGCCAGCTATGGACAGGGGGCGAACACCGGGGAGCTGTTTTTT CASYGQGANTGELFF
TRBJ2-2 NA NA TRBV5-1 TGCGCCAGCAGCCAAAGGGGCTTCGCGAACACCGGGGAGCTGTTTTTT CASSQRGFANTGELFF
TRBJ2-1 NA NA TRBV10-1 TGCGCCAGCAGTGAGTCTTCAGGGGAGTACAATGAGCAGTTCTTC CASSESSGEYNEQFF
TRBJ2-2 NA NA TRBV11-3 TGTGCCAGCAGCTTTACAGCTTTATCCGGGGAGCTGTTTTTT CASSFTALSGELFF
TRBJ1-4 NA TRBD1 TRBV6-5 TGTGCCAGCAGTTGGGACAGAGAAAAACTGTTTTTT CASSWDREKLFF
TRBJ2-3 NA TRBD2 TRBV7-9 TGTGCCAGCAGCAGTAGCGGGGTTAGCACAGATACGCAGTATTTT CASSSSGVSTDTQYF
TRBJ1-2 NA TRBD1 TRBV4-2 TGTGCCAGCAGCCAAGATGCGAACAGGGGTTCCGGGGGCTACACCTTC CASSQDANRGSGGYTF
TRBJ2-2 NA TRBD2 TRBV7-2 TGTGCCAGCATTACTAGCGGGGGAGCGAACACCGGGGAGCTGTTTTTT CASITSGGANTGELFF
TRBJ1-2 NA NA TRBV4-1 TGCGCCAGCAGCCAAGGCGGTCCAAGCTATGGCTACACCTTC CASSQGGPSYGYTF
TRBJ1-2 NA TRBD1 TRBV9 TGTGCCAGCAGCCCCCTCACAGGGGGCCATGGCTACACCTTC CASSPLTGGHGYTF
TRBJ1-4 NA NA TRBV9 TGTGCCAGCAGCCCCCGTGGGGGCTTGCAGGAAAAACTGTTTTTT CASSPRGGLQEKLFF